This T cell receptor (beta chain) was recovered during a study of T-cell memory formation after mild COVID-19. The table lists this clonotype with a few counts. Antigen specificity is unknown. With constant-segment primers, 5'RACE yielded cDNA libraries of TCR alpha and TCR beta that carried sample barcodes and UMIs. Using its own MiXCR run on the 5' RACE reads, TCRdb lists one record per CDR3 protein. The sample contains some 210,000 distinct CDR3 sequences, roughly a tenth of which appear only once. Study-level points and caveats: Clones that contracted from day 15 to 85 were balanced CD4/CD8, while later expanders leaned CD4+.

Sequencing was performed on PBMCs or a T cell subset sorted from them (not recorded which). The source is a man younger than 30 who had mild COVID-19 (a few samples of this study predate the infection). Cell type and time point are not known.

CDR3 in amino acids: CASSARDRGYRTQYF. The CDR3 nucleotides read TGTGCCAGCAGTGCTCGGGACAGGGGCTATAGAACGCAGTATTTT. V usage is TRBV6-2 or TRBV6-3 and J usage is TRBJ2-3; 10 bases are shared with TRBD1. From germline, CDR1 is MNHEY and CDR2 SVGEGT. The CDR3 extends over 15 amino acids. V shed 5 bases and J 9 bases; nucleotides not matched to a gene: 11.